A selection of T cell receptor beta chains follows, all from one sample in a study of blood T cell repertoires in COVID-19. Profiled with immunoSEQ multiplex PCR; TCRdb holds only in-frame clones, not every one. The data contain around 150,000 clones, roughly 91% of them singletons. Sequencing was carried out using peripheral blood. The origin of the receptors is a man aged 18-30 years with acute or convalescent COVID-19. Both conserved end residues are part of each CDR3. The D gene is left open where the match is weak. Rows give clone size only sometimes, using once, few, many, or a class for an expanded clone.

TRBV5-6,NA,NA,TRBJ2-2,CASSLVLLNTGELFF,TGTGCCAGCAGCTTGGTTCTGTTAAACACCGGGGAGCTGTTTTTT
TRBV25-1,once,NA,TRBJ2-3,CASSEWGRTDTQYF,TGTGCCAGCAGTGAGTGGGGGCGCACAGATACGCAGTATTTT
TRBV25-1,NA,TRBD1,TRBJ1-2,CASSDWDRADYGYTF,TGTGCCAGCAGTGATTGGGACAGGGCCGACTATGGCTACACCTTC
TRBV5-6,NA,NA,TRBJ1-6,CASSLQDSTNSPLHF,TGTGCCAGCAGCTTGCAGGACAGCACTAATTCACCCCTCCACTTT
TRBV19,once,NA,TRBJ1-4,CASSIGTNNEKLFF,TGTGCCAGTAGTATCGGGACAAATAATGAAAAACTGTTTTTT
TRBV6-5,NA,TRBD1,TRBJ2-1,CASTRDRPNEQFF,TGTGCCAGCACCCGGGACAGACCAAATGAGCAGTTCTTC
TRBV19,NA,NA,TRBJ1-3,CASIRSFSGNTIYF,TGTGCCAGTATCAGGTCGTTCTCTGGAAACACCATATATTTT
TRBV7-2,few,TRBD1,TRBJ1-1,CASSTRQGGTEAFF,TGTGCCAGCAGCACCCGACAGGGAGGCACTGAAGCTTTCTTT
TRBV24-1,NA,TRBD1,TRBJ2-5,CATSDPGQGLETQYF,TGTGCCACCAGTGATCCCGGACAGGGTCTCGAGACCCAGTACTTC
TRBV9,few,TRBD1,TRBJ1-6,CASSVGTGGFNSPLHF,TGTGCCAGCAGCGTAGGGACAGGGGGATTTAATTCACCCCTCCACTTT
TRBV18,NA,NA,TRBJ2-3,CASSPSRVEITDTQYF,TGTGCCAGCTCACCCTCCAGGGTTGAAATAACAGATACGCAGTATTTT
TRBV10-3,NA,NA,TRBJ1-2,CAISENREHGYTF,TGTGCCATCAGTGAGAACAGGGAACATGGCTACACCTTC
TRBV7-8,NA,TRBD1,TRBJ1-4,CASSPDRVHEKLFF,TGTGCCAGCAGCCCGGACAGGGTCCATGAAAAACTGTTTTTT
TRBV6-2/TRBV6-3,NA,NA,TRBJ2-7,CASSYRGYEQYF,TGTGCCAGCAGTTACCGGGGCTACGAGCAGTACTTC
TRBV5-5,many,NA,TRBJ2-7,CASSPHTTVSYEQYF,TGTGCCAGCAGCCCGCATACAACAGTTTCCTACGAGCAGTACTTC
TRBV4-2,NA,NA,TRBJ1-1,CASSPVGGAADTEAFF,TGTGCCAGCAGCCCAGTGGGGGGGGCCGCTGACACTGAAGCTTTCTTT
TRBV11-3,NA,NA,TRBJ1-6,CASSLEKTDSYSYNSPLHF,TGTGCCAGCAGCTTAGAAAAAACAGACAGTTACTCCTATAATTCACCCCTCCACTTT
TRBV5-5,NA,NA,TRBJ1-2,CASSLEAPNYGYTF,TGTGCCAGCAGCTTGGAAGCCCCCAACTATGGCTACACCTTC
TRBV12-5,NA,NA,TRBJ2-1,CAGGAENEQFF,TGTGCTGGGGGGGCGGAGAATGAGCAGTTCTTC
TRBV5-6,NA,NA,TRBJ1-2,CASRLGAGYTF,TGTGCCAGCAGATTGGGGGCGGGCTACACCTTC
TRBV4-1,NA,TRBD1,TRBJ1-2,CASSQAGQGNKGYTF,TGCGCCAGCAGCCAGGCCGGACAGGGGAACAAGGGCTACACCTTC
TRBV7-9,NA,NA,TRBJ1-6,CASSPAGTWNSPLHF,TGTGCCAGCAGTCCTGCCGGGACATGGAATTCACCCCTCCACTTT
TRBV23-1,NA,TRBD2,TRBJ2-5,CASSQLTVNIAGAGVKETQYF,TGCGCCAGCAGTCAACTTACCGTTAACATAGCGGGAGCAGGGGTGAAAGAGACCCAGTACTTC
TRBV19,NA,TRBD1,TRBJ1-1,CASSIGGQKMNTEAFF,TGTGCCAGTAGTATAGGGGGACAGAAAATGAACACTGAAGCTTTCTTT
TRBV14,NA,NA,TRBJ1-2,CASSQVNLMIGYGYTF,TGTGCCAGCAGCCAAGTGAATTTAATGATCGGGTATGGCTACACCTTC
TRBV3-1/TRBV3-2,NA,TRBD1,TRBJ1-1,CASSQARFAEGASEAFF,TGTGCCAGCAGCCAAGCTAGGTTCGCCGAGGGGGCTTCAGAAGCTTTCTTT
TRBV3-1/TRBV3-2,NA,NA,TRBJ2-5,CASSPGGGTPRETQYF,TGTGCCAGCAGCCCGGGAGGTGGGACACCTCGGGAGACCCAGTACTTC
TRBV10-1,NA,TRBD1,TRBJ2-1,CASVVRGRIDEQFF,TGCGCCAGCGTTGTGAGGGGGCGGATAGATGAGCAGTTCTTC
TRBV6-7,NA,TRBD1,TRBJ1-2,CASSYHSRDRGGYGYTF,TGTGCCAGCAGCTACCATTCCCGGGACAGGGGGGGCTATGGCTACACCTTC
TRBV7-9,NA,NA,TRBJ1-3,CASSLLGENTIYF,TGTGCCAGCAGCTTACTAGGGGAAAACACCATATATTTT
TRBV5-1,NA,TRBD2,TRBJ2-7,CASRRLAGGYEQYF,TGCGCCAGCAGGAGACTAGCGGGAGGGTACGAGCAGTACTTC
TRBV25-1,NA,NA,TRBJ2-1,CASSFTKGEQFF,TGTGCCAGCAGTTTTACTAAAGGAGAGCAGTTCTTC
TRBV6-5,NA,NA,TRBJ1-4,CASSMDSNEKLFF,TGTGCCAGCAGCATGGACAGTAATGAAAAACTGTTTTTT
TRBV18,NA,TRBD1,TRBJ1-5,CASSPAGGAGPQHF,TGTGCCAGCTCACCAGCAGGGGGCGCGGGGCCCCAGCATTTT
TRBV3-1/TRBV3-2,NA,NA,TRBJ1-3,CASSNGGRLSGNTIYF,TGTGCCAGCAGTAACGGAGGGCGTCTCTCTGGAAACACCATATATTTT
TRBV7-2,NA,NA,TRBJ1-5,CASSLVGPSGQPQHF,TGTGCCAGCAGCTTAGTGGGTCCCTCGGGGCAGCCCCAGCATTTT
TRBV15,NA,NA,TRBJ1-1,CATSSRGVMNTEAFF,TGTGCCACCAGCTCAAGAGGAGTTATGAACACTGAAGCTTTCTTT
TRBV28,NA,NA,TRBJ1-6,CASRRRTAPSSSYNSPLHF,TGTGCCAGCAGACGTCGGACAGCTCCCTCAAGCTCCTATAATTCACCCCTCCACTTT
TRBV4-2,NA,TRBD1,TRBJ1-1,CASSQGGQGIAEAFF,TGTGCCAGCAGCCAAGGGGGACAGGGTATCGCTGAAGCTTTCTTT
TRBV5-1,NA,NA,TRBJ2-5,CASSRDPSGTYQETQYF,TGCGCCAGCAGTAGAGACCCATCAGGCACGTACCAAGAGACCCAGTACTTC
TRBV19,NA,NA,TRBJ1-5,CASPPCKATNCNQPQHF,TGTGCCAGTCCCCCCTGTAAGGCCACTAATTGCAATCAGCCCCAGCATTTT
TRBV10-2,once,TRBD2,TRBJ2-1,CASSVLAGHFDEQFF,TGCGCCAGCAGCGTACTAGCGGGCCATTTCGATGAGCAGTTCTTC
TRBV10-3,NA,NA,TRBJ1-3,CAISAMDGGGNTIYF,TGTGCCATCAGTGCTATGGATGGCGGCGGAAACACCATATATTTT
TRBV18,NA,NA,TRBJ2-5,CASSPIDSQETQYF,TGTGCCAGCTCACCCATAGACAGTCAAGAGACCCAGTACTTC